This T cell receptor (beta chain) was recovered during a study of T-cell memory formation after mild COVID-19. 5'RACE with constant-segment primers built TCRalpha and TCRbeta cDNA libraries with UMIs. TCRdb re-derived calls from the 5' RACE reads in MiXCR, one entry per CDR3 protein. The data contain around 200,000 distinct CDR3 sequences, 18% of them singletons. Study-wide findings and caveats: CD4+ contracting clones were mainly CM and EM; CD8+ ones, EMRA.

Trimming took 4 bases from V and 1 from J; bases not matched to a gene: 7. Germline V gives CDR1 SGHRS, CDR2 YFSETQ. CDR3 length: 15 residues. This clonotype was seen more than once but under ten times. Its cognate antigen is unknown. The clonotype was recovered from a man in his late teens or twenties who had mild COVID-19 (a few samples of this study predate the infection). Cell type and time point are not known. The sample comprised PBMCs or a T cell subset sorted from them (not recorded which). This sequence joins TRBV5-1 and TRBJ2-5; 7 bases are a match to TRBD2. For the CDR3, the DNA is TGCGCCAGCAGCGGTCTAGCGGCCCTCCAAGAGACCCAGTACTTC. It yields the protein CASSGLAALQETQYF. Variable domain in full (rest from reference TRBV5-1 and TRBJ2-5): KAGVTQTPRYLIKTRGQQVTLSCSPISGHRSVSWYQQTPGQGLQFLFEYFSETQRNKGNFPGRFSGRQFSNSRSEMNVSTLELGDSALYLCASSGLAALQETQYFGPGTRLLVL.